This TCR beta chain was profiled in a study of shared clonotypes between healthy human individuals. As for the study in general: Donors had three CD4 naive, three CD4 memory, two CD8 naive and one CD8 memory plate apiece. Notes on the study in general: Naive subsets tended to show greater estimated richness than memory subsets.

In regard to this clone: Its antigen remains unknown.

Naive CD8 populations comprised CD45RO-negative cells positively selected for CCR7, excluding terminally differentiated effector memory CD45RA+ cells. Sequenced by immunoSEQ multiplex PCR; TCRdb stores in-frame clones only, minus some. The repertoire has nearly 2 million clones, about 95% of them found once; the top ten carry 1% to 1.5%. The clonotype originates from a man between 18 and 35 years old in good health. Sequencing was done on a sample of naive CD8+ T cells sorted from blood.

Written as DNA, the CDR3 is TGCGCCAGCAGCCAATTCCTCGCCGGCGAGCAGTACTTC. This sequence encodes CASSQFLAGEQYF. This chain connects TRBV4-3 to TRBJ2-7, with unresolved D. Trimming cost V 2 bases and J 6 bases, with 11 bases left between them. Germline values: CDR1 LGHNA, CDR2 YSLEER. This CDR3 comprises 13 residues.